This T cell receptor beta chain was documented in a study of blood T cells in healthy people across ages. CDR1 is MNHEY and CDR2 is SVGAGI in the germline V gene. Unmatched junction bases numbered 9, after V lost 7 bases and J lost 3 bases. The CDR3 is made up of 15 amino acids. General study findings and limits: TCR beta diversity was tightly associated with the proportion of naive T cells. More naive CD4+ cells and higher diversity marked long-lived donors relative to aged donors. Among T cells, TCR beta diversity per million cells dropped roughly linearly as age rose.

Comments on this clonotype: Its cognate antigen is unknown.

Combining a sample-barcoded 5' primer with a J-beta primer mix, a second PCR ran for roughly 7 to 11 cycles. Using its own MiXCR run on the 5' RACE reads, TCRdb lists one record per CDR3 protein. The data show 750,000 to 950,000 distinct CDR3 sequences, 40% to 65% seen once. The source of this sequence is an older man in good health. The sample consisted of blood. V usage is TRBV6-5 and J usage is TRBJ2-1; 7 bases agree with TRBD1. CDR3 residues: CASNPGGLGYNEQFF. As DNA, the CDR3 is TGTGCCAGCAACCCAGGGGGTTTGGGCTACAATGAGCAGTTCTTC.